The next 29 T cell receptor beta chains were all read from a single sample in a study of early T cells in non-severe SARS-CoV-2 infection. TCRdb independently ran MiXCR on the 5' RACE reads; one entry per CDR3 protein. The table has fewer than 85,000 distinct CDR3 sequences, 11% seen once. Here the sequenced sample was whole blood, taken at baseline. The source of these receptors is an adult who was a healthcare worker with PCR-confirmed SARS-CoV-2 infection or an uninfected control (not recorded which).

The rearrangement joins TRBV7-9 to TRBJ2-2; possible D gene TRBD1, 6 bases. Germline-derived CDR1 and CDR2 are SEHNR and FQNEAQ (reference sequence). Trimming removed 5 bases at V and 8 bases at J, with 9 bases between. The CDR3 loop spans 12 amino acids. The CDR3 loop is CASSVTGGELFF. CDR3 DNA: TGTGCCAGCAGCGTCACAGGGGGGGAGCTGTTTTTT.

This clonotype showed up many times. The chain has TRBV20-1 and TRBJ1-5; D is undetermined. V lost 0 bases to trimming and J lost 2 bases, with 11 bases between them. CDR1 and CDR2 from the germline V gene are DFQATT and SNEGSKA (reference sequence). This CDR3 spans 15 amino acids. The CDR3 reads CSARDLVSGNQPQHF. The CDR3, as DNA: TGCAGTGCTAGAGATCTCGTTTCAGGCAATCAGCCCCAGCATTTT.

The chain couples TRBV9 to TRBJ1-3; no reliable D call. Germline V lookup: CDR1 SGDLS, CDR2 YYNGEE. V gave up 0 bases and J gave up 0 bases, with 7 bases separating them. This CDR3 region has 15 residues. The CDR3 is CASSVADSSGNTIYF. The CDR3 DNA reads as TGTGCCAGCAGCGTAGCAGATTCCTCTGGAAACACCATATATTTT.

This clonotype appeared a few times. This sequence joins TRBV30 and TRBJ1-5; D unclear. Trimming left V 2 bases short and J 3 bases short, with 14 bases between. The CDR3 totals 15 residues. From germline, CDR1 is GTSNPN and CDR2 SVGIG (reference sequence). CDR3 sequence: CAWSTVGLSNQPQHF. CDR3 DNA sequence: TGTGCCTGGAGTACTGTGGGGTTATCCAATCAGCCCCAGCATTTT.

This clonotype was counted a few times. The gene calls are TRBV18 and TRBJ1-1; D uncertain. The V gene's germline CDR1 is KGHSH and CDR2 LQKENI. The ends were cut back, 2 bases at V and 1 base at J, with 11 bases in the middle. The CDR3 has 15 amino acids. CDR3 protein: CASSPGVLANTEAFF. The CDR3 coding sequence is TGTGCCAGCTCACCAGGGGTGCTCGCGAACACTGAAGCTTTCTTT.

This clonotype occurred a few times. The chain has TRBV9 and TRBJ2-3; 7 nucleotides agree with TRBD2. Germline loops: CDR1 SGDLS, CDR2 YYNGEE. Trimming at V came to 4 bases and at J to 5 bases, leaving 10 bases not matched to a gene. This CDR3 has 15 amino acids. The CDR3 DNA follows: TGTGCCAGCAGCATGCGAGGGGCTAGCGGAGATACGCAGTATTTT. It yields the protein CASSMRGASGDTQYF.

This clonotype came up a few times. The CDR3 coding sequence is TGTGCCAGCAGCCAATTGGCGGGGGACACTGAAGCTTTCTTT. This encodes CASSQLAGDTEAFF. V is TRBV3-1 and J is TRBJ1-1, with D perhaps matching TRBD1 (5 bases). The ends were cut back, 2 bases at V and 3 bases at J, with 10 bases in the middle. The germline V gene encodes CDR1 LGHDT and CDR2 YNNKEL (reference sequence). The CDR3 has 14 amino acids.

For this clonotype: A much larger clone is a single base away; this may be a read error. The rearrangement joins TRBV6-1 to TRBJ1-2; 7 nucleotides agree with TRBD1. The CDR3 runs to 14 residues. V was pared by 4 bases and J by 4 bases, with 6 bases of the junction left unmatched. In germline, CDR1 is MNHNS, CDR2 SASEGT. DNA of the CDR3: TGTGCCAGCAGTGTGTGGGGACAGCTCTATGGCTACACCTTC. It specifies CASSVWGQLYGYTF.

This clonotype was seen many times. V usage is TRBV18 and J usage is TRBJ2-7, with 9 nucleotides matching TRBD1. Germline assignment: CDR1 KGHSH and CDR2 LQKENI. The CDR3 has 14 residues. CDR3 in DNA: TGTGCCAGCTCACCGACAGAAGGAGTAGGGACAGGGTTTGTC. Translating gives CASSPTEGVGTGFV.

To note about this clonotype: A much more abundant neighbour one base away suggests this may be a read error. The J gene is TRBJ2-3, the V gene TRBV13; no clear D gene. V dropped 2 bases and J dropped 0 bases, with 9 bases sitting between them. The CDR3 totals 15 residues. The germline gives CDR1 PRHDT, CDR2 FYEKMQ (reference sequence). The CDR3 DNA reads as TGTGCCAGCAGCTTATTTGGTCCTAGCACAGATACGCAGTATTTT. Amino acid sequence: CASSLFGPSTDTQYF.

This chain joins TRBV20-1 and TRBJ2-3; 13 bases align to TRBD2. V was pared by 8 bases and J by 7 bases, with 9 bases of the junction left unmatched. CDR1 is DFQATT and CDR2 is SNEGSKA in the germline V gene (reference sequence). The CDR3 extends over 14 amino acids. CDR3 residues: CSNKLAGGQNTQYF. DNA of the CDR3: TGCAGTAATAAACTAGCGGGGGGGCAAAATACGCAGTATTTT.

The rearrangement links TRBV10-3 to TRBJ1-2, with 7 bases lining up with TRBD1. The CDR3 contains 17 residues. The ends lost 4 bases at V and 2 bases at J; junction bases unmatched: 13. Germline V lookup: CDR1 ENHRY, CDR2 SYGVKD. The CDR3 DNA reads as TGTGCCATCAGTGGTGACAGGGACGTGGATCTAAACTATGGCTACACCTTC. As protein: CAISGDRDVDLNYGYTF.

On this clonotype: A read error may be the cause here, since a much bigger clone is one base away. This chain joins TRBV15 and TRBJ2-2, with 7 bases aligning to TRBD1. Germline CDR1 is LNHNV and CDR2 is YYDKDF (reference sequence). The CDR3 totals 15 residues. As DNA, the CDR3 is TGTGCCACCAGCACCAGACAGGGAAACACCGGGGAGCTGTTATTT. Translating gives CATSTRQGNTGELLF.

This clonotype turned up a few times. V gene TRBV4-1 combines with J gene TRBJ2-7; D gene unclear. Trimming cost V 1 base and J 4 bases, with 8 bases left between them. CDR1 is MGHRA, CDR2 YSYEKL, per germline. CDR3 length: 13 amino acids. CDR3 nucleotide sequence: TGCGCCAGCAGCCAAGGCCGGTTTTACGAGCAGTACTTC. Its protein product is CASSQGRFYEQYF.

The chain links TRBV11-2 to TRBJ2-5; TRBD1 or TRBD2 may be the D gene (5 bases each). The CDR3 length is 13 residues. The germline V gene has CDR1 SGHAT and CDR2 FQNNGV. Trimming took off 3 bases at V and 7 bases at J, with 12 bases between the two ends. The DNA for the CDR3 is TGTGCCAGCAGCTTGGTGGGGACGATGACCCAGTACTTC. Amino acids: CASSLVGTMTQYF.

This clonotype occurred a few times. The V gene is TRBV5-1, the J gene TRBJ2-2, with D perhaps being TRBD1 or TRBD2 (5 bases each). Trimming cost V 2 bases and J 4 bases, with 15 bases left between them. Germline V gives CDR1 SGHRS, CDR2 YFSETQ. The CDR3 covers 16 residues. The CDR3 loop is CASSLLPGTGTGELFF. CDR3 sequence (DNA): TGCGCCAGCAGCTTACTTCCAGGGACGGGCACCGGGGAGCTGTTTTTT. The whole variable domain, filled in from reference TRBV5-1 and TRBJ2-2, reads KAGVTQTPRYLIKTRGQQVTLSCSPISGHRSVSWYQQTPGQGLQFLFEYFSETQRNKGNFPGRFSGRQFSNSRSEMNVSTLELGDSALYLCASSLLPGTGTGELFFGEGSRLTVL.

The sample holds many counts of this clonotype. This chain links TRBV7-2 with TRBJ2-5; D not certain. The germline V and J ends were trimmed by 2 bases and 2 bases, with 6 bases remaining between them. The germline V gene has CDR1 SGHTA and CDR2 FQGNSA. The CDR3 length is 13 residues. This CDR3 reads CASSLTEQETQYF. CDR3 nucleotides: TGTGCCAGCAGCTTAACGGAACAAGAGACCCAGTACTTC.

In this sample, this clonotype turned up many times. The J gene is TRBJ2-7, the V gene TRBV11-2; no clear D. Trimming took off 4 bases at V and 12 bases at J, with 22 bases between the two ends. CDR1 is SGHAT and CDR2 is FQNNGV in the germline V gene. The CDR3 sequence is 14 residues long. The CDR3 bases are TGTGCCAGCAGCTCCCCTAAACTCCCGCGCGTCCCGTACTTC. It encodes CASSSPKLPRVPYF.

The chain employs TRBV7-2 and TRBJ2-5; the D is unclear. The CDR3 is made up of 16 amino acids. The germline V gene encodes CDR1 SGHTA and CDR2 FQGNSA. Trimming shortened V by 5 bases and J by 1 base, and 17 bases separated the two germline ends. The CDR3 DNA reads as TGTGCCAGCAGCCTGACCCGTTCTCCGGTCCAAGAGACCCAGTACTTC. Its protein product is CASSLTRSPVQETQYF.

The chain has TRBV7-9 and TRBJ1-3; D gene uncertain. The ends were cut back, 5 bases at V and 0 bases at J, with 8 bases in the middle. This CDR3 contains 14 residues. The germline gives CDR1 SEHNR, CDR2 FQNEAQ (reference sequence). As DNA, the CDR3 is TGTGCCAGCAGCCCGACGAGCTCTGGAAACACCATATATTTT. It specifies CASSPTSSGNTIYF.

This clonotype was found a few times. This sequence joins TRBV11-2 and TRBJ2-1; no reliable D call. This CDR3 is built from 14 residues. Looked up from germline, CDR1 is SGHAT and CDR2 is FQNNGV. Deletions cut 4 bases from V and 4 bases from J, with 11 bases between. Written as DNA, the CDR3 is TGTGCCAGCAGCTCCGACTGGATGTACAATGAGCAGTTCTTC. Protein: CASSSDWMYNEQFF.

This chain connects TRBV28 to TRBJ2-7, with no clear D. Deletions cut 6 bases from V and 4 bases from J, with 16 bases between. From germline, CDR1 is MDHEN and CDR2 SYDVKM. This CDR3 is 14 amino acids long. The CDR3 is CASSLRSVLYEQYF. In DNA, the CDR3 is TGTGCCAGCAGCCTAAGATCGGTTCTGTACGAGCAGTACTTC.

The chain employs TRBV18 and TRBJ2-5; D gene ambiguous. The CDR3 extends over 13 amino acids. V dropped 5 bases and J dropped 1 base, with 8 bases sitting between them. Germline lookup yields CDR1 KGHSH and CDR2 LQKENI. As DNA, the CDR3 is TGTGCCAGCTCAGTAAGATTCCAAGAGACCCAGTACTTC. Translation: CASSVRFQETQYF.

This chain links TRBV19 with TRBJ1-6; D may be TRBD1 (5 bases). The CDR3 is made up of 16 amino acids. Germline V gene sequence: CDR1 LNHDA, CDR2 SQIVND (reference sequence). The V end lost 1 base, the J end lost 9 bases, and 16 bases lay between the germline ends. For the CDR3, the DNA is TGTGCCAGTAGTATAGTCACCGGGACTTTGGTTTCACCCCTCCACTTT. Its translation is CASSIVTGTLVSPLHF.

The chain carries TRBV6-1 and TRBJ1-2; D call uncertain. This CDR3 spans 15 amino acids. Looked up from germline, CDR1 is MNHNS and CDR2 is SASEGT. Trimming removed 0 bases from V and 0 bases from J, with 8 bases in between. The CDR3 loop reads CASSEAVTANYGYTF. The CDR3 bases are TGTGCCAGCAGTGAAGCTGTTACAGCTAACTATGGCTACACCTTC.

This clonotype was seen ten or more times. The V gene is TRBV6-4, the J gene TRBJ1-1; unclear D gene. With 3 bases removed from V and 3 bases from J, the gap between germline ends came to 8 bases. The CDR3 runs 13 residues. Germline loops: CDR1 MRHNA, CDR2 SNTAGT. CDR3 amino acids: CASSEEVHTEAFF. CDR3 DNA sequence: TGTGCCAGCAGTGAGGAGGTTCACACTGAAGCTTTCTTT.

The chain links TRBV6-6 to TRBJ2-3; TRBD2 matches 9 bases. Germline-derived CDR1 and CDR2 are MNHNY and SVGAGI (reference sequence). V trimming: 6 bases; J trimming: 4 bases; junction bases outside the gene matches: 11. The CDR3 is 16 amino acids. CDR3 nucleotides: TGTGCCAGCAGACCCCACGGGCTAGCGGGGCCAGATACGCAGTATTTT. Protein product: CASRPHGLAGPDTQYF.

V usage is TRBV6-1 and J usage is TRBJ2-5; 7 positions match TRBD1. Germline V gene lookup returns CDR1 MNHNS and CDR2 SASEGT. V shed 0 bases and J 5 bases; nucleotides not matched to a gene: 12. The CDR3 runs 17 residues. Here the CDR3 reads CASSEAPYTTGTETQYF. In DNA, the CDR3 is TGTGCCAGCAGTGAAGCTCCGTATACGACAGGGACGGAGACCCAGTACTTC.

The sample holds a few counts of this clonotype. In DNA form, the CDR3 reads TGCAGCGTCGGGACCGCGACCATTCAGTACTTC. Protein: CSVGTATIQYF. The V and J genes are TRBV29-1 and TRBJ2-4; D possibly matches TRBD1 or TRBD2 (5 bases each). The CDR3 is 11 residues long. V lost 6 bases and J lost 9, with 12 bases in between. Germline V gene sequence: CDR1 SQVTM, CDR2 ANQGSEA.